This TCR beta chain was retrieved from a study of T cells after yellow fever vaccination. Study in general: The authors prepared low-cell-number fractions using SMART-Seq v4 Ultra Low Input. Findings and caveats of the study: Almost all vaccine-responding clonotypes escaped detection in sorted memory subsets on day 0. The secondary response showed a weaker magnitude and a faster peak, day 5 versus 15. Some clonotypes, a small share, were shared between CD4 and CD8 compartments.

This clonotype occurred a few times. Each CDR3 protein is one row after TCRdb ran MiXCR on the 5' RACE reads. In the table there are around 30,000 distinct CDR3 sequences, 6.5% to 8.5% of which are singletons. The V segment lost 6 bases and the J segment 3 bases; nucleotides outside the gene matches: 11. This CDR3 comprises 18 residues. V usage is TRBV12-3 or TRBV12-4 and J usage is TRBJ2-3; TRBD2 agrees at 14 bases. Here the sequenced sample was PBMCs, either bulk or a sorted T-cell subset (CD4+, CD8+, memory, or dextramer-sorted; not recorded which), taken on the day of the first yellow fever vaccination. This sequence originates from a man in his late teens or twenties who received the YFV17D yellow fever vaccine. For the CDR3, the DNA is TGTGCCAGCAGGGAAGGACTAGCGGGGGGAAGTGCTACAGATACGCAGTATTTT. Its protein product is CASREGLAGGSATDTQYF.